The rows below give T cell receptor beta chains drawn from one sample of a study of blood T cell repertoires in COVID-19. Profiled with immunoSEQ multiplex PCR; TCRdb holds only in-frame clones, not every one. The sample yields 300,000 to 350,000 clones, around 92% seen once. What was sequenced was PBMCs or T cells enriched from blood (not recorded which). The receptors originated from a young woman who had recovered from COVID-19. Each CDR3 is given without its conserved first and last residue. The D gene is left open where the match is weak. Expanded clones get a size class; other rows say once, few or many, or leave the size out.

clone_size: -
v_call: TRBV6-5
d_call: -
j_call: TRBJ2-1
cdr3_length: 13
cdr3_aa: ASSYSGASYNEQF

clone_size: -
v_call: TRBV3-1/TRBV3-2
d_call: TRBD2
j_call: TRBJ2-1
cdr3_length: 14
cdr3_aa: ASSQDPSGRAGEQF

clone_size: -
v_call: TRBV28
d_call: -
j_call: TRBJ2-7
cdr3_length: 16
cdr3_aa: ASSVQPRPLAIYYEQY

clone_size: -
v_call: TRBV11-2
d_call: -
j_call: TRBJ2-3
cdr3_length: 15
cdr3_aa: ASSSTGIGTSTDTQY

clone_size: -
v_call: TRBV27
d_call: -
j_call: TRBJ2-3
cdr3_length: 14
cdr3_aa: ASSPGTRRSTDTQY

clone_size: -
v_call: TRBV15
d_call: -
j_call: TRBJ2-5
cdr3_length: 15
cdr3_aa: ATSRENGRGAEETQY

clone_size: -
v_call: TRBV12-5
d_call: TRBD2
j_call: TRBJ2-3
cdr3_length: 12
cdr3_aa: ASAPGLATDTQY

clone_size: -
v_call: TRBV10-3
d_call: -
j_call: TRBJ1-6
cdr3_length: 13
cdr3_aa: AIRNGVGANSPLH

clone_size: -
v_call: TRBV7-8
d_call: -
j_call: TRBJ2-7
cdr3_length: 12
cdr3_aa: ASSLVESGFEQY

clone_size: -
v_call: TRBV19
d_call: TRBD2
j_call: TRBJ2-3
cdr3_length: 13
cdr3_aa: ASSNPGLLTDTQY

clone_size: -
v_call: TRBV5-6
d_call: -
j_call: TRBJ2-7
cdr3_length: 8
cdr3_aa: ASSLPGPR

clone_size: -
v_call: TRBV27
d_call: TRBD1
j_call: TRBJ2-5
cdr3_length: 14
cdr3_aa: ASSFKPQGTQETQY

clone_size: -
v_call: TRBV7-9
d_call: -
j_call: TRBJ2-7
cdr3_length: 12
cdr3_aa: ASSDRRQVLEQY

clone_size: -
v_call: TRBV13
d_call: -
j_call: TRBJ1-3
cdr3_length: 13
cdr3_aa: ASSLPRSGGNTIY

clone_size: -
v_call: TRBV14
d_call: -
j_call: TRBJ2-7
cdr3_length: 12
cdr3_aa: ASSQEVPNYEQY

clone_size: -
v_call: TRBV29-1
d_call: TRBD1
j_call: TRBJ2-7
cdr3_length: 13
cdr3_aa: SVEDRTGTSYEQY

clone_size: -
v_call: TRBV5-1
d_call: TRBD2
j_call: TRBJ2-3
cdr3_length: 12
cdr3_aa: ASDRGGSTDTQY

clone_size: -
v_call: TRBV6-5
d_call: TRBD2
j_call: TRBJ2-1
cdr3_length: 13
cdr3_aa: ASTQAGRLNNEQF

clone_size: -
v_call: TRBV28
d_call: TRBD2
j_call: TRBJ2-1
cdr3_length: 13
cdr3_aa: ASKSGGGSYNEQF

clone_size: -
v_call: TRBV11-2
d_call: -
j_call: TRBJ2-5
cdr3_length: 10
cdr3_aa: ASSSAGETQY

clone_size: -
v_call: TRBV11-2
d_call: -
j_call: TRBJ2-5
cdr3_length: 10
cdr3_aa: ATLGPAETQY

clone_size: -
v_call: TRBV27
d_call: -
j_call: TRBJ1-2
cdr3_length: 13
cdr3_aa: ASSTRGSLIYGYT

clone_size: -
v_call: TRBV4-2
d_call: -
j_call: TRBJ2-1
cdr3_length: 13
cdr3_aa: ASLTGHQFYNEQF

clone_size: -
v_call: TRBV19
d_call: TRBD1
j_call: TRBJ2-2
cdr3_length: 13
cdr3_aa: ASSDRGRDAGELF

clone_size: -
v_call: TRBV28
d_call: -
j_call: TRBJ1-1
cdr3_length: 13
cdr3_aa: ASSLWGGKGTEAF

clone_size: -
v_call: TRBV18
d_call: -
j_call: TRBJ1-4
cdr3_length: 11
cdr3_aa: ASSPGGGEKLF

clone_size: -
v_call: TRBV13
d_call: TRBD1
j_call: TRBJ2-7
cdr3_length: 9
cdr3_aa: ASSRQGKQY

clone_size: -
v_call: TRBV5-1
d_call: -
j_call: TRBJ2-1
cdr3_length: 12
cdr3_aa: ASSPQDSYNEQF

clone_size: -
v_call: TRBV5-8
d_call: -
j_call: TRBJ1-1
cdr3_length: 13
cdr3_aa: ASSPRGGVNTEAF

clone_size: -
v_call: TRBV29-1
d_call: TRBD1
j_call: TRBJ1-2
cdr3_length: 12
cdr3_aa: SVPPGQANYGYT

clone_size: -
v_call: TRBV19
d_call: -
j_call: TRBJ1-5
cdr3_length: 12
cdr3_aa: AMGAGGVNQPQH

clone_size: -
v_call: TRBV19
d_call: -
j_call: TRBJ2-7
cdr3_length: 11
cdr3_aa: ASSMGRPYEQY

clone_size: -
v_call: TRBV10-1
d_call: -
j_call: TRBJ2-1
cdr3_length: 12
cdr3_aa: ASSADSVYNEQF

clone_size: -
v_call: TRBV7-7
d_call: TRBD1
j_call: TRBJ1-2
cdr3_length: 11
cdr3_aa: AVEDRGVGGYT

clone_size: -
v_call: TRBV18
d_call: -
j_call: TRBJ1-1
cdr3_length: 13
cdr3_aa: ASSLGTGTWTEAF

clone_size: -
v_call: TRBV6-5
d_call: -
j_call: TRBJ1-3
cdr3_length: 12
cdr3_aa: ASSYAGTGNTIY

clone_size: once
v_call: TRBV12-5
d_call: -
j_call: TRBJ1-2
cdr3_length: 17
cdr3_aa: ASGLVLGRVEPNYYGYT

clone_size: -
v_call: TRBV6-5
d_call: -
j_call: TRBJ2-7
cdr3_length: 13
cdr3_aa: ASSYWGGSSYEQY

clone_size: -
v_call: TRBV2
d_call: -
j_call: TRBJ2-1
cdr3_length: 10
cdr3_aa: ASSESHNEQF

clone_size: few
v_call: TRBV11-2
d_call: TRBD1
j_call: TRBJ2-7
cdr3_length: 11
cdr3_aa: ASSPQGDYEQY

clone_size: -
v_call: TRBV27
d_call: TRBD1
j_call: TRBJ1-5
cdr3_length: 13
cdr3_aa: ASSLPTGEAGSQH

clone_size: few
v_call: TRBV4-1
d_call: TRBD1
j_call: TRBJ1-1
cdr3_length: 13
cdr3_aa: ASNLGDRMNTEAF

clone_size: -
v_call: TRBV7-9
d_call: TRBD1
j_call: TRBJ1-4
cdr3_length: 13
cdr3_aa: ASSSPGQGNEKLF

clone_size: -
v_call: TRBV14
d_call: -
j_call: TRBJ1-2
cdr3_length: 12
cdr3_aa: ASSQVRTRGSYT

clone_size: -
v_call: TRBV29-1
d_call: TRBD2
j_call: TRBJ2-1
cdr3_length: 14
cdr3_aa: SVEFGLAGGENEQF

clone_size: -
v_call: TRBV19
d_call: -
j_call: TRBJ2-2
cdr3_length: 10
cdr3_aa: ASSIAAGELF

clone_size: -
v_call: TRBV6-5
d_call: TRBD2
j_call: TRBJ2-2
cdr3_length: 13
cdr3_aa: ASSSGTSGTGELF

clone_size: -
v_call: TRBV5-1
d_call: TRBD1
j_call: TRBJ2-2
cdr3_length: 14
cdr3_aa: ASSPLTGGNPGELF

clone_size: -
v_call: TRBV19
d_call: TRBD2
j_call: TRBJ2-7
cdr3_length: 16
cdr3_aa: ASSTLGLAGGRRDEQY

clone_size: -
v_call: TRBV5-1
d_call: TRBD1
j_call: TRBJ1-4
cdr3_length: 12
cdr3_aa: ASSLSGDSEKLF

clone_size: -
v_call: TRBV6-5
d_call: -
j_call: TRBJ1-1
cdr3_length: 11
cdr3_aa: ASSYEGSTEAF

clone_size: -
v_call: TRBV12-3/TRBV12-4
d_call: -
j_call: TRBJ2-2
cdr3_length: 10
cdr3_aa: ASSLVPLGLF

clone_size: -
v_call: TRBV15
d_call: TRBD2
j_call: TRBJ2-7
cdr3_length: 14
cdr3_aa: ATSRDYTSGSSEQY

clone_size: -
v_call: TRBV19
d_call: TRBD2
j_call: TRBJ2-1
cdr3_length: 14
cdr3_aa: ASSIGASGAYNEQF